This entry lists 23 T cell receptor beta chains sequenced from one sample in a study of T-cell memory formation after mild COVID-19 (dated by TCRdb to the early 2020s). The method was 5' RACE. Sequenced using an Illumina NovaSeq 6000. The raw public reads went through TCRdb reprocessing: fastp at Q25, MiXCR clone calling, in-frame beta chains kept. Each record represents a unique CDR3 protein, reported with the most common genes and DNA among its rows. For this sample there are about 360,000 distinct CDR3 sequences; 14% appear just once. The top ten clonotypes cover about 20% of the sample. Material: PBMCs or a T cell subset sorted from them (not recorded which). Source of these receptors: a man aged 18 to 35 who had mild COVID-19 (a few samples of this study predate the infection). The sample titles of this study are shuffled in the database, so cell type and time point are left out; the donor was told from shared clones.

This clonotype was seen a few times. The chain recombines TRBV4-1 with TRBJ1-1; no clear D. V gave up 1 base and J gave up 6 bases, with 9 bases separating them. Germline assignment: CDR1 MGHRA and CDR2 YSYEKL. This CDR3 contains 13 residues. CDR3 DNA sequence: TGCGCCAGCAGCCAAGCCAGCGGGCCTGAAGCTTTCTTT. The encoded protein is CASSQASGPEAFF.

J is TRBJ2-5 and V is TRBV29-1; the match to TRBD2 covers 10 bases. Trimming at V came to 5 bases and at J to 5 bases, leaving 11 bases not matched to a gene. The CDR3 contains 15 residues. CDR1 is SQVTM, CDR2 ANQGSEA, per germline. The CDR3 loop reads CSVPALAGVQETQYF. CDR3 DNA sequence: TGCAGCGTTCCGGCCCTAGCGGGGGTTCAGGAGACCCAGTACTTC.

This clonotype has only a few counts. This sequence joins TRBV23-1 and TRBJ1-4, with no clear D. TRBV23-1 is assigned to the ORF class and has an uncertain function. The CDR3 length is 13 residues. The V gene lost 0 bases and the J gene lost 7 bases, with 6 bases spanning the gap. CDR3 sequence: CASSQSWSEKLFF. DNA of the CDR3: TGCGCCAGCAGTCAATCGTGGAGTGAAAAACTGTTTTTT.

The chain uses TRBV5-1 and TRBJ2-1, with 7 bases that match TRBD2. The CDR3 loop spans 13 amino acids. Germline V gives CDR1 SGHRS, CDR2 YFSETQ. V lost 4 bases and J lost 6; bases outside the gene matches: 4. Here the CDR3 reads CASSPGLRNEQFF. CDR3 sequence (DNA): TGCGCCAGCAGCCCGGGACTACGCAATGAGCAGTTCTTC.

The chain combines TRBV6-6 with TRBJ1-6, with 10 bases fitting TRBD1. This CDR3 has 13 residues. Germline V lookup: CDR1 MNHNY, CDR2 SVGAGI (reference sequence). Trimming cost V 10 bases and J 10 bases; bases outside gene matches: 7. CDR3 in amino acids: CAMSRDRGSPLHF. The CDR3 region has the DNA TGTGCCATGAGCCGGGACAGGGGCTCACCCCTCCACTTT.

This chain links TRBV18 with TRBJ2-7; the D gene is possibly TRBD1 (6 bases). Trimming cost V 0 bases and J 1 base, with 10 bases left between them. The length of the CDR3 is 15 residues. Germline CDR1 is KGHSH and CDR2 is LQKENI. The CDR3 sequence: CASSPPGAASYEQYF. The CDR3 DNA reads TGTGCCAGCTCACCACCGGGGGCAGCTTCCTACGAGCAGTACTTC.

This clonotype was seen more than once but under ten times. V usage is TRBV10-3 and J usage is TRBJ1-1; D not resolved. Germline values: CDR1 ENHRY, CDR2 SYGVKD. The CDR3 consists of 14 residues. V dropped 3 bases and J dropped 1 base, with 9 bases sitting between them. DNA for the CDR3: TGTGCCATCAGTGACTCGACGGGGAACACTGAAGCTTTCTTT. As protein: CAISDSTGNTEAFF.

This clonotype turned up a few times. The gene calls are TRBV6-5 and TRBJ2-3, with D perhaps matching TRBD1 (5 bases). The V and J ends lost 6 bases and 5 bases respectively, with 12 bases between them. The CDR3 consists of 13 residues. Germline V gene lookup returns CDR1 MNHEY and CDR2 SVGAGI. CDR3 sequence (DNA): TGTGCCAGCAGCCCCCCCCAGGGAGATACGCAGTATTTT. It encodes CASSPPQGDTQYF.

The chain uses TRBV29-1 and TRBJ1-2; 8 bases are a match to TRBD1. Germline CDR1 and CDR2: SQVTM and ANQGSEA. V trimming: 4 bases; J trimming: 5 bases; junction bases outside the gene matches: 6. This CDR3 is built from 13 residues. Here the CDR3 reads CSVAGQGIYGYTF. The CDR3 region has the DNA TGCAGCGTTGCCGGACAGGGAATTTATGGCTACACCTTC.

This clonotype was seen ten or more times. The J gene is TRBJ1-1, the V gene TRBV29-1; tentative D call: TRBD1 (6 bases). The germline CDR1 and CDR2 sequences are SQVTM and ANQGSEA. The V end lost 4 bases, the J end lost 2 bases, and 14 bases lay between the germline ends. This CDR3 is 14 amino acids long. CDR3: CSVGRTAFNTEAFF. The CDR3 DNA sequence: TGCAGCGTTGGACGGACAGCATTTAACACTGAAGCTTTCTTT.

This chain's CDR3 is CASSENTALKLFF. The CDR3 DNA is TGTGCCAGCAGTGAAAACACCGCCCTAAAACTGTTTTTT. The J gene is TRBJ1-4, the V gene TRBV2; D uncertain. Trimming stripped 2 bases from V and 10 bases from J, with 11 bases between. The CDR3 covers 13 residues. Germline loops: CDR1 SNHLY, CDR2 FYNNEI.

A few counts support this clonotype. The V gene is TRBV6-5, the J gene TRBJ1-5; D perhaps matches TRBD1 (5 bases). V was clipped by 6 bases and J by 7 bases, with 16 bases between them. The CDR3 has 14 residues. Germline CDR1 is MNHEY and CDR2 is SVGAGI. CDR3 nucleotide sequence: TGTGCCAGCAGAGGGGCAGGGTGGGAACAGCCCCAGCATTTT. Translation gives CASRGAGWEQPQHF.

The chain combines TRBV6-5 with TRBJ2-5, with 7 bases fitting TRBD1. The CDR3 covers 15 residues. Germline V gives CDR1 MNHEY, CDR2 SVGAGI. The V and J ends lost 4 bases and 2 bases, in that order; junction bases with no gene match: 7. The CDR3 nucleotides read TGTGCCAGCAGTTCGGATGACAGGGATCAAGAGACCCAGTACTTC. This sequence encodes CASSSDDRDQETQYF.

This clonotype was counted between two and nine times. This sequence joins TRBV10-3 and TRBJ2-5, with D tentatively TRBD1 (6 bases). CDR3 length: 15 amino acids. V lost 0 bases to trimming and J lost 1 base, with 9 bases between them. Germline values: CDR1 ENHRY, CDR2 SYGVKD. The CDR3 DNA follows: TGTGCCATCAGTGAGTCGGCAGGGGCCCAAGAGACCCAGTACTTC. This gives the protein CAISESAGAQETQYF.

This clonotype was counted ten times or more. For the CDR3, the DNA is TGTGCCAGCAGCGCGCTAGGGAGCACAGATACGCAGTATTTT. Translated: CASSALGSTDTQYF. The chain uses TRBV7-9 and TRBJ2-3; D is unclear. The CDR3 is 14 residues long. Germline loops: CDR1 SEHNR, CDR2 FQNEAQ (reference sequence). V shed 5 bases and J shed 0 bases, with 9 bases lying between them.

This clonotype occurred a few times. The chain couples TRBV2 to TRBJ2-5, with 8 bases that match TRBD2. The ends lost 6 bases at V and 5 bases at J; junction bases unmatched: 5. This CDR3 has 13 amino acids. Germline loops: CDR1 SNHLY, CDR2 FYNNEI. CDR3 loop: CASRAGTRETQYF. CDR3 nucleotides: TGTGCCAGCAGGGCCGGGACTAGGGAGACCCAGTACTTC.

This clonotype was counted between two and nine times. The rearrangement uses TRBV6-5 and TRBJ1-1, with D unresolved. The CDR3 has 16 residues. CDR1 MNHEY and CDR2 SVGAGI come from the germline V gene. The V end was cut by 0 bases, the J end by 4 bases, with 15 bases between. This chain's CDR3 is CASSYSRPGKGTEAFF. CDR3 nucleotides: TGTGCCAGCAGTTACTCGAGGCCGGGGAAGGGCACTGAAGCTTTCTTT.

This clonotype has a handful of counts. V gene TRBV28 combines with J gene TRBJ1-5, with no clear D. CDR1 and CDR2 from the germline V gene are MDHEN and SYDVKM. CDR3 length: 13 residues. Trimming removed 3 bases from V and 5 bases from J, with 8 bases in between. This CDR3 reads CASSLTAHQPQHF. CDR3 coding DNA: TGTGCCAGCAGTTTGACCGCACATCAGCCCCAGCATTTT. Full variable domain (missing parts from reference TRBV28 and TRBJ1-5): DVKVTQSSRYLVKRTGEKVFLECVQDMDHENMFWYRQDPGLGLRLIYFSYDVKMKEKGDIPEGYSVSREKKERFSLILESASTNQTSMYLCASSLTAHQPQHFGDGTRLSIL.

This clonotype was seen only a few times. The chain uses TRBV20-1 and TRBJ1-5, with 8 bases fitting TRBD1. This CDR3 is 14 amino acids long. The germline V gene has CDR1 DFQATT and CDR2 SNEGSKA (reference sequence). V shed 5 bases and J 6 bases; nucleotides not matched to a gene: 9. The CDR3 DNA follows: TGCAGTGCTGGCCCGGGACAGGTCGCTCAGCCCCAGCATTTT. Translated: CSAGPGQVAQPQHF.

The CDR3 loop is CASSVGPLSYEQYF. In nucleotides, the CDR3 is TGTGCCAGCAGCGTAGGCCCGCTTTCCTACGAGCAGTACTTC. The chain recombines TRBV9 with TRBJ2-7, with unresolved D. The germline CDR1 and CDR2 sequences are SGDLS and YYNGEE. V was shortened by 0 bases and J by 1 base, with 8 bases between the two germline ends. This CDR3 spans 14 amino acids.

V is TRBV12-3 or TRBV12-4 and J is TRBJ2-1, with a tentative D call TRBD1 (5 bases). The CDR3 has 13 residues. Between the trimmed V and J ends, which lost 2 bases and 5 bases, there was a span of 7 bases. CDR3: CASSLRGHNEQFF. The CDR3 region has the DNA TGTGCCAGCAGTTTAAGGGGCCACAATGAGCAGTTCTTC.

This chain joins TRBV15 and TRBJ2-1; TRBD2 is a possible D gene (6 bases). Germline CDR1 reads LNHNV; CDR2 reads YYDKDF (reference sequence). The germline V and J ends were trimmed by 1 base and 7 bases, with 11 bases remaining between them. The CDR3 loop spans 14 amino acids. CDR3 sequence: CATSRVLAGNEQFF. CDR3 DNA: TGTGCCACCAGCAGAGTGCTGGCGGGGAATGAGCAGTTCTTC.

This clonotype was observed a few times. The chain uses TRBV29-1 and TRBJ2-3; D might be TRBD2 (5 bases). Germline V gene sequence: CDR1 SQVTM, CDR2 ANQGSEA. V was cut by 5 bases and J by 4 bases, with 10 bases left in between. The CDR3 is 12 amino acids. CDR3 residues: CSVREGADTQYF. The CDR3 coding sequence is TGCAGCGTTCGAGAGGGTGCAGATACGCAGTATTTT.